This T cell receptor (beta chain) was captured by sequencing in a study of T cell responses to AZD1222 COVID-19 vaccine. Trimming removed 3 bases at V and 3 bases at J, with 9 bases between. The CDR3 totals 14 residues. Germline lookup yields CDR1 MNHEY and CDR2 SMNVEV (reference sequence). Method: immunoSEQ multiplex PCR; TCRdb's copy keeps in-frame clones and lacks some. The sample holds fewer than 200,000 clones, 85% to 95% seen once. The specimen comprised peripheral blood, sampled 28 days after the second dose of the MenACWY control vaccine. The receptor was derived from an adult who received the MenACWY meningococcal vaccine as a control. The rearrangement links TRBV27 to TRBJ1-5, with D possibly being TRBD1 (5 bases). The CDR3 loop is CASSFLGDNQPQHF. The CDR3 bases are TGTGCCAGCAGTTTTTTGGGGGACAATCAGCCCCAGCATTTT.